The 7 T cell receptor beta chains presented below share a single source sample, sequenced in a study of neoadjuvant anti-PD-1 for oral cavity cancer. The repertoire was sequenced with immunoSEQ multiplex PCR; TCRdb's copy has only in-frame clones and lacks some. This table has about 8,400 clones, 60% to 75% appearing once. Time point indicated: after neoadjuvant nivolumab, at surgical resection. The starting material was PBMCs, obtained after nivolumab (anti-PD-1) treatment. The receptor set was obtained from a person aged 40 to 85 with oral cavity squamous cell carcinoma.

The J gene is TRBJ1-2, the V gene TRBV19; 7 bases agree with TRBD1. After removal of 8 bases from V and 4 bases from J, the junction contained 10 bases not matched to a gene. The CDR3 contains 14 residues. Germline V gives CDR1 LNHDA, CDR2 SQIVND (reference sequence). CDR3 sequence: CASGTQGVGYGYTF. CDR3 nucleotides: TGTGCCAGTGGGACCCAGGGGGTAGGCTATGGCTACACCTTC. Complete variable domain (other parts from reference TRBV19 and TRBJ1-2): DGGITQSPKYLFRKEGQNVTLSCEQNLNHDAMYWYRQDPGQGLRLIYYSQIVNDFQKGDIAEGYSVSREKKESFPLTVTSAQKNPTAFYLCASGTQGVGYGYTFGSGTRLTVV.

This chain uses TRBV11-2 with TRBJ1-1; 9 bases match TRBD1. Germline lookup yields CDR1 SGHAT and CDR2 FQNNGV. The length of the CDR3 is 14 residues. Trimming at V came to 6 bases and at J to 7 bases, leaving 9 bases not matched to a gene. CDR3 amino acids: CASRATGGTIEAFF. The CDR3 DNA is TGTGCCAGCAGGGCGACAGGGGGAACAATTGAAGCTTTCTTT.

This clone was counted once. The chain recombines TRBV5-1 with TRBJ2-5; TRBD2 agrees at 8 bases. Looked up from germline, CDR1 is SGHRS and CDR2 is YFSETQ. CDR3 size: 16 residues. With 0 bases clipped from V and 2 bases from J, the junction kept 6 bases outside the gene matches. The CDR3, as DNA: TGCGCCAGCAGCTTGGCACCCACTAGCGGTCAAGAGACCCAGTACTTC. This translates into CASSLAPTSGQETQYF.

The CDR3 sequence: CASSFGDRGTYEQYF. The CDR3, as DNA: TGTGCCAGCAGTTTCGGGGACAGGGGGACCTACGAGCAGTACTTC. This chain uses TRBV27 with TRBJ2-7, with TRBD1 matching 11 bases. Germline loops: CDR1 MNHEY, CDR2 SMNVEV (reference sequence). The junction had 3 bases not matched to a gene; V was cut back by 3 bases and J by 2 bases. CDR3 size: 15 residues.

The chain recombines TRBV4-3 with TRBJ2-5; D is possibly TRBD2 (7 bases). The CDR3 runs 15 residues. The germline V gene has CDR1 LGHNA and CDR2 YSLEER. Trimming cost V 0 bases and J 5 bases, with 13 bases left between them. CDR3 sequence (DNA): TGCGCCAGCAGCCAAGAGTGGGGCGGGGGCGAGACCCAGTACTTC. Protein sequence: CASSQEWGGGETQYF.

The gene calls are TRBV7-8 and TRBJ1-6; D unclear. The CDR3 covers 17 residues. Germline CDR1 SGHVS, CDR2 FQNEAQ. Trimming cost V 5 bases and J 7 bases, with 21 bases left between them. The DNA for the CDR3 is TGTGCCAGCAGCCCAAGGCGGGTAGGGAGGTGGAATTCACCCCTCCACTTT. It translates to CASSPRRVGRWNSPLHF.

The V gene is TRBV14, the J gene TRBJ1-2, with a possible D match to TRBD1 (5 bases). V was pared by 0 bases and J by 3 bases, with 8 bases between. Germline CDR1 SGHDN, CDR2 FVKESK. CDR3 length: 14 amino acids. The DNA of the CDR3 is TGTGCCAGCAGCCAAGACAGGGCGGACTATGGCTACACCTTC. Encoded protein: CASSQDRADYGYTF.